Sequencing of this TCR beta chain was carried out in a study of CD8+ T cells in alopecia areata. As to treatment: oral pan-JAK inhibitor, 5-10 mg twice daily. Extracted RNA was reverse transcribed, and the resulting cDNA served as sequencing template. This table comes from immunoSEQ multiplex PCR, and its TCRdb copy is limited to in-frame clones, with some not included. Seen here are 150,000 to 200,000 clones, 60% to 75% observed once, and the top ten hold 14%. V was pared by 5 bases and J by 3 bases, with 8 bases between. Germline CDR1 is MGHRA and CDR2 is YSYEKL. This CDR3 spans 13 amino acids. This TCR was sampled from a human donor with alopecia areata. The specimen was CD4+ T cells sorted from blood, collected at week 24, from a patient treated with tofacitinib. The chain carries TRBV4-1 and TRBJ1-5, with D hard to call. The CDR3 here is CASSLDINQPQHF. CDR3 DNA sequence: TGCGCCAGCAGCTTGGATATCAATCAGCCCCAGCATTTT.